These 22 T cell receptor beta chains originate from one sample sequenced in a study of blood T cell repertoires in COVID-19. Clones were read by immunoSEQ multiplex PCR, and TCRdb kept only the in-frame ones, dropping some. The sample includes 120,000 to 150,000 clones, roughly 90% of them seen just once. The sequencing input was peripheral blood. These receptors were collected from a human donor in a cohort sampled during active COVID-19.

V usage is TRBV6-6 and J usage is TRBJ2-7; 10 nucleotides match TRBD1. V lost 11 bases to trimming and J lost 2 bases; unmatched junction nucleotides: 12. The CDR3 has 15 amino acids. In germline, CDR1 is MNHNY, CDR2 SVGAGI (reference sequence). The CDR3 sequence: CASRTSGTGAYEQYF. The CDR3 DNA is TGTGCCTCACGCACCTCCGGGACAGGGGCCTACGAGCAGTACTTC.

This sequence joins TRBV15 and TRBJ2-7, with a possible D match to TRBD1 (6 bases). Germline V lookup: CDR1 LNHNV, CDR2 YYDKDF (reference sequence). This CDR3 region has 14 residues. Trimming removed 0 bases at V and 3 bases at J, with 9 bases between. Written as DNA, the CDR3 is TGTGCCACCAGCAGAGATGCAGGGGACTACGAGCAGTACTTC. Its protein is CATSRDAGDYEQYF.

This chain links TRBV5-4 with TRBJ1-1; D is uncertain. This CDR3 region has 13 residues. Germline V CDR1 and CDR2: SGHNT, YYREEE (reference sequence). V shed 4 bases and J shed 6 bases, with 13 bases lying between them. CDR3 amino acids: CASSPPGFPEAFF. The DNA for the CDR3 is TGTGCCAGCAGCCCCCCGGGGTTCCCTGAAGCTTTCTTT.

V is TRBV19 and J is TRBJ2-3; 9 bases agree with TRBD2. V was clipped by 5 bases and J by 3 bases; unmatched bases: 24. There are 21 residues in the CDR3. Germline V gene sequence: CDR1 LNHDA, CDR2 SQIVND (reference sequence). This chain's CDR3 is CASSVSSGGFAGGPRTDTQYF. CDR3 nucleotides: TGTGCCAGTAGTGTATCCTCTGGAGGCTTCGCGGGAGGGCCCAGGACAGATACGCAGTATTTT.

The chain carries TRBV11-2 and TRBJ1-4; 8 positions match TRBD1. V was clipped by 5 bases and J by 0 bases; unmatched bases: 5. CDR3 length: 16 amino acids. Germline lookup yields CDR1 SGHAT and CDR2 FQNNGV. The CDR3 loop is CASSTGQGATNEKLFF. In DNA form, the CDR3 reads TGTGCCAGCAGCACAGGACAGGGTGCAACTAATGAAAAACTGTTTTTT. Looking up the rest from reference TRBV11-2 and TRBJ1-4 gives the full variable domain: EAGVAQSPRYKIIEKRQSVAFWCNPISGHATLYWYQQILGQGPKLLIQFQNNGVVDDSQLPKDRFSAERLKGVDSTLKIQPAKLEDSAVYLCASSTGQGATNEKLFFGSGTQLSVL.

This clone was recorded once. This chain uses TRBV4-3 with TRBJ1-4, with TRBD1 identical over 7 bases. Germline V lookup: CDR1 LGHNA, CDR2 YSLEER. V trimming: 5 bases; J trimming: 5 bases; junction bases outside the gene matches: 11. The CDR3 sequence is 16 residues long. The CDR3 sequence: CASSKGLTGQNEKLFF. The CDR3 nucleotides read TGCGCCAGCAGCAAAGGCCTAACGGGACAGAATGAAAAACTGTTTTTT.

V and J are TRBV6-5 and TRBJ2-3, with TRBD2 identical over 9 bases. The CDR3 consists of 13 residues. CDR1 and CDR2 from the germline V gene are MNHEY and SVGAGI. V dropped 7 bases and J dropped 5; count of bases not matched to a gene: 4. In DNA, the CDR3 is TGTGCCAGCAAACTAGCGGGTAGAGATACGCAGTATTTT. Translation gives CASKLAGRDTQYF.

The chain joins TRBV19 to TRBJ1-2; no firm D call. Trimming stripped 0 bases from V and 6 bases from J, with 14 bases between. The CDR3 runs 15 residues. Germline CDR1 reads LNHDA; CDR2 reads SQIVND (reference sequence). The CDR3 loop reads CASSIDYRGRDGYTF. DNA of the CDR3: TGTGCCAGTAGTATAGATTATAGAGGGCGGGATGGCTACACCTTC.

J is TRBJ1-2 and V is TRBV28; D is perhaps TRBD1 (6 bases). V lost 5 bases to trimming and J lost 3 bases, with 10 bases between them. The length of the CDR3 is 13 residues. The germline CDR1 and CDR2 sequences are MDHEN and SYDVKM. Here the CDR3 reads CASSNRAYYGYTF. In DNA form, the CDR3 reads TGTGCCAGCAGTAACAGGGCGTACTATGGCTACACCTTC.

This rearrangement joins TRBV21-1 to TRBJ2-1; no DNA check was done on the table's D call, TRBD2. TRBV21-1 is a pseudogene locus. This CDR3 is 19 amino acids long. The CDR3 DNA is TGTGCCAGCAGCAAAGGGACACCGGGACTAGCGGGGACCTACAATGAGCAGTTCTTC. Translating gives CASSKGTPGLAGTYNEQFF.

This chain connects TRBV18 to TRBJ1-1; TRBD1 might be the D (6 bases). The CDR3 runs 14 residues. Germline V CDR1 and CDR2: KGHSH, LQKENI. Trimming left V 3 bases short and J 1 base short, with 9 bases between. CDR3 in DNA: TGTGCCAGCTCACCCCAGGGGACGAACACTGAAGCTTTCTTT. This gives the protein CASSPQGTNTEAFF.

The chain links TRBV9 to TRBJ2-1, with 10 bases aligning to TRBD2. The CDR3 extends over 14 amino acids. V was pared by 4 bases and J by 6 bases, with 4 bases of the junction left unmatched. CDR1 SGDLS and CDR2 YYNGEE come from the germline V gene. CDR3 in DNA: TGTGCCAGCAGCAAGGGACTAGCGTCCAATGAGCAGTTCTTC. Encoded protein: CASSKGLASNEQFF. The variable domain in full, completed from reference TRBV9 and TRBJ2-1, reads DSGVTQTPKHLITATGQRVTLRCSPRSGDLSVYWYQQSLDQGLQFLIQYYNGEERAKGNILERFSAQQFPDLHSELNLSSLELGDSALYFCASSKGLASNEQFFGPGTRLTVL.

Note on this clone: Other DNA sequences in the same sample also yield this CDR3. The rearrangement links TRBV18 to TRBJ1-6; D is undetermined. Trimming removed 9 bases at V and 0 bases at J, with 6 bases between. CDR3 length: 13 amino acids. From germline, CDR1 is KGHSH and CDR2 LQKENI. The CDR3 sequence: CASSSSYNSPLHF. In nucleotides, the CDR3 is TGTGCCAGTAGTAGCTCCTATAATTCACCCCTCCACTTT.

The chain is built from TRBV24-1 and TRBJ2-2; D is possibly TRBD1 (6 bases). CDR3 length equals 18 residues. With 4 bases removed from V and 4 bases from J, the gap between germline ends came to 21 bases. Germline V gene sequence: CDR1 KGHDR, CDR2 SFDVKD. CDR3 coding DNA: TGTGCCACCAGTGACCCCCTGCGTGCAGGGGCGGGCACCGGGGAGCTGTTTTTT. Encoded protein: CATSDPLRAGAGTGELFF.

The rearrangement uses TRBV15 and TRBJ2-1, with 7 nucleotides matching TRBD2. V trimming: 5 bases; J trimming: 8 bases; junction bases outside the gene matches: 9. The CDR3 sequence is 14 residues long. Germline V lookup: CDR1 LNHNV, CDR2 YYDKDF (reference sequence). The CDR3 region is CATSWGGGSHEQFF. CDR3 bases: TGTGCCACCAGCTGGGGCGGGGGATCGCATGAGCAGTTCTTC.

The chain employs TRBV7-9 and TRBJ1-5, with a weak D call TRBD1 (5 bases). The V and J ends lost 1 base and 4 bases respectively, with 5 bases between them. CDR1 is SEHNR and CDR2 is FQNEAQ in the germline V gene (reference sequence). CDR3 length: 13 residues. In nucleotides, the CDR3 is TGTGCCAGCAGCTTAGGGACAAATCAGCCCCAGCATTTT. Translating gives CASSLGTNQPQHF.

This clone was found once. The chain employs TRBV4-3 and TRBJ1-2; D remains unclear. Between the trimmed V and J ends, which lost 0 bases and 0 bases, there was a span of 8 bases. Germline lookup yields CDR1 LGHNA and CDR2 YSLEER. The CDR3 spans 15 residues. CDR3 nucleotide sequence: TGCGCCAGCAGCCAAGAATTCACAACTAACTATGGCTACACCTTC. Translating it yields CASSQEFTTNYGYTF.

The rearrangement links TRBV24-1 to TRBJ2-7, with 10 bases that match TRBD1. Germline values: CDR1 KGHDR, CDR2 SFDVKD. CDR3 length: 14 amino acids. With 3 bases clipped from V and 4 bases from J, the junction kept 2 bases outside the gene matches. The CDR3 protein is CATSDPGQGYEQYF. CDR3 coding DNA: TGTGCCACCAGTGATCCGGGACAGGGGTACGAGCAGTACTTC.

The chain combines TRBV7-2 with TRBJ2-1; D is possibly TRBD2 (6 bases). Germline V gene lookup returns CDR1 SGHTA and CDR2 FQGNSA. CDR3 length equals 16 residues. V shed 0 bases and J shed 0 bases, with 9 bases lying between them. The DNA of the CDR3 is TGTGCCAGCAGCTTAGCAAGCGGGCGCTCCTACAATGAGCAGTTCTTC. It translates to CASSLASGRSYNEQFF. Variable domain in full (rest from reference TRBV7-2 and TRBJ2-1): GAGVSQSPSNKVTEKGKDVELRCDPISGHTALYWYRQSLGQGLEFLIYFQGNSAPDKSGLPSDRFSAERTGGSVSTLTIQRTQQEDSAVYLCASSLASGRSYNEQFFGPGTRLTVL.

The rearrangement joins TRBV7-6 to TRBJ2-1; 13 bases map to TRBD2. The V gene end was trimmed by 1 base and the J gene end by 10 bases; junction bases not matched to a gene: 1. The CDR3 consists of 14 residues. CDR1 is SGHVS and CDR2 is FNYEAQ in the germline V gene. The CDR3 sequence is CASSLGTSGREQFF. The CDR3 bases are TGTGCCAGCAGCTTAGGGACTAGCGGGAGAGAGCAGTTCTTC.

The chain couples TRBV3-1 (or the pseudogene TRBV3-2) to TRBJ2-1, with D perhaps TRBD2 (6 bases). V lost 5 bases and J lost 10, with 12 bases in between. This CDR3 region has 12 residues. Germline-derived CDR1 and CDR2 are LGHDT and YNNKEL (reference sequence). CDR3 amino acids: CASSGRTIEQFF. CDR3 DNA sequence: TGTGCCAGCAGCGGGCGGACTATCGAGCAGTTCTTC.

V and J are TRBV30 and TRBJ1-1, with 8 bases fitting TRBD1. V lost 8 bases to trimming and J lost 1 base; unmatched junction nucleotides: 6. Germline values: CDR1 GTSNPN, CDR2 SVGIG (reference sequence). This CDR3 spans 13 amino acids. CDR3: CAGKGQANTEAFF. The CDR3 DNA is TGTGCCGGGAAGGGACAGGCGAACACTGAAGCTTTCTTT.